One and the same sample provided the 24 T cell receptor beta chains below, sequenced in a study of lymphopenia after photon versus proton radiotherapy. Some clones are missing from TCRdb's copy, which holds only in-frame ones; the method was immunoSEQ multiplex PCR. The sample lists about 61,000 clones; roughly 86% were seen once. The input for sequencing was peripheral blood, taken from a patient treated with photon-based radiotherapy. These receptors were taken from a man aged 40-49 years with gastric cancer.

The V call is TRBV18, the J call TRBJ2-7, with 10 bases matching TRBD1. V lost 4 bases to trimming and J lost 8 bases; unmatched junction nucleotides: 5. This CDR3 spans 13 amino acids. The germline V gene encodes CDR1 KGHSH and CDR2 LQKENI. The CDR3 here is CASSRGQGVKQYF. CDR3 bases: TGTGCCAGCTCACGAGGACAGGGGGTGAAGCAGTACTTC. Full variable domain (outside the CDR3, taken from reference TRBV18 and TRBJ2-7): NAGVMQNPRHLVRRRGQEARLRCSPMKGHSHVYWYRQLPEEGLKFMVYLQKENIIDESGMPKERFSAEFPKEGPSILRIQQVVRGDSAAYFCASSRGQGVKQYFGPGTRLTVT.

V and J are TRBV7-9 and TRBJ2-3; weak D call: TRBD1 (5 bases). This CDR3 region has 15 residues. Germline-derived CDR1 and CDR2 are SEHNR and FQNEAQ (reference sequence). Trimming removed 4 bases at V and 6 bases at J, with 17 bases between. The CDR3 bases are TGTGCCAGCAGCTGGGGCGTGGAAGGGAAGGATACGCAGTATTTT. Translated, it gives CASSWGVEGKDTQYF. Drawing the rest from reference TRBV7-9 and TRBJ2-3, the complete variable domain is DTGVSQNPRHKITKRGQNVTFRCDPISEHNRLYWYRQTLGQGPEFLTYFQNEAQLEKSRLLSDRFSAERPKGSFSTLEIQRTEQGDSAMYLCASSWGVEGKDTQYFGPGTRLTVL.

The V and J genes are TRBV4-2 and TRBJ2-1; 11 bases are shared with TRBD1. The junction had 6 bases not matched to a gene; V was cut back by 0 bases and J by 8 bases. Germline V gives CDR1 LGHNA, CDR2 YNFKEQ. The CDR3 is made up of 16 amino acids. As DNA, the CDR3 is TGTGCCAGCAGCCAAGATAGGACAGGGGGCATCGATGAGCAGTTCTTC. Its protein is CASSQDRTGGIDEQFF.

The rearrangement uses TRBV6-5 and TRBJ1-1; D not certain. The germline V gene encodes CDR1 MNHEY and CDR2 SVGAGI. The length of the CDR3 is 13 residues. V lost 5 bases to trimming and J lost 8 bases, with 15 bases between them. CDR3 residues: CASSDYGWPEAFF. In DNA form, the CDR3 reads TGTGCCAGCAGTGACTACGGTTGGCCAGAAGCTTTCTTT.

The chain uses TRBV9 and TRBJ1-6; D possibly corresponds to TRBD1 (5 bases). V was shortened by 3 bases and J by 8 bases, with 9 bases between the two germline ends. Germline CDR1 reads SGDLS; CDR2 reads YYNGEE. The CDR3 totals 13 residues. The chain's CDR3 is CASSEGPDSPLHF. Written as DNA, the CDR3 is TGTGCCAGCAGCGAGGGGCCCGATTCACCCCTCCACTTT.

The chain joins TRBV10-2 to TRBJ1-2; no definite D call. Germline CDR1 and CDR2: WSHSY and SAAADI. V lost 1 base and J 6 bases, leaving 12 bases between the germline ends. The CDR3 totals 14 residues. Written as DNA, the CDR3 is TGCGCCAGCAGTGAGTTAGCCGATAGCGATGGCTACACCTTC. This gives the protein CASSELADSDGYTF.

V usage is TRBV18 and J usage is TRBJ1-5; 7 nucleotides match TRBD1. V lost 4 bases to trimming and J lost 2 bases; unmatched junction nucleotides: 5. The length of the CDR3 is 15 residues. In germline, CDR1 is KGHSH, CDR2 LQKENI. As DNA, the CDR3 is TGTGCCAGCTCACTAGACAGGGAGGGCAATCAGCCCCAGCATTTT. Amino acids: CASSLDREGNQPQHF.

V is TRBV18 and J is TRBJ2-3; TRBD2 might be the D (7 bases). The germline V and J ends were trimmed by 4 bases and 2 bases, with 16 bases remaining between them. From germline, CDR1 is KGHSH and CDR2 LQKENI. The CDR3 loop spans 16 amino acids. Written as DNA, the CDR3 is TGTGCCAGCTCACAGGGGGGGGCTACCCCCACAGATACGCAGTATTTT. Amino acids: CASSQGGATPTDTQYF.

The V gene is TRBV19, the J gene TRBJ1-5; TRBD1 is a possible D gene (5 bases). The CDR3 has 14 amino acids. The germline V gene has CDR1 LNHDA and CDR2 SQIVND (reference sequence). Trimming left V 7 bases short and J 4 bases short, with 14 bases between. CDR3 nucleotide sequence: TGTGCCAGTACTATCTGGGGGGGAAATCAGCCCCAGCATTTT. Translated, it gives CASTIWGGNQPQHF.

The chain couples TRBV6-5 to TRBJ1-1; D is undetermined. Trimming removed 5 bases from V and 1 base from J, with 5 bases in between. The germline V gene has CDR1 MNHEY and CDR2 SVGAGI. CDR3 length: 12 residues. The CDR3 region has the DNA TGTGCCAGCAGTGGGCGGAACACTGAAGCTTTCTTT. Translated: CASSGRNTEAFF.

This chain links TRBV5-4 with TRBJ1-1; D is possibly TRBD1 (5 bases). Germline V gene data show CDR1 as SGHNT and CDR2 as YYREEE (reference sequence). This CDR3 is built from 15 residues. Between the trimmed V and J ends, which lost 1 base and 5 bases, there was a span of 15 bases. For the CDR3, the DNA is TGTGCCAGCAGCTTGCCCATGAGGGGTGGGACTGAAGCTTTCTTT. Translated, it gives CASSLPMRGGTEAFF.

The chain joins TRBV30 to TRBJ2-3, with TRBD1 matching over 8 bases. V dropped 1 base and J dropped 7; count of bases not matched to a gene: 7. CDR1 and CDR2 (germline): GTSNPN, SVGIG (reference sequence). The CDR3 consists of 14 residues. The CDR3 nucleotides read TGTGCCTGGAGTGGTCAGGGGGCGCGGAATACGCAGTATTTT. Translating gives CAWSGQGARNTQYF.

This clone was counted a single time. The chain is built from TRBV11-3 and TRBJ2-2; D uncertain. Germline V gives CDR1 SGHNT, CDR2 YENEEA. Trimming removed 4 bases from V and 7 bases from J, with 10 bases in between. The CDR3 consists of 13 residues. In DNA, the CDR3 is TGTGCCAGCAGCTCCGGACCGGACGGGGAGCTGTTTTTT. Its protein product is CASSSGPDGELFF.

The rearrangement uses TRBV7-3 and TRBJ1-1; D unclear. The CDR3 length is 13 residues. Germline CDR1 and CDR2: SGHTA and FQGTGA. Trimming removed 6 bases at V and 1 base at J, with 9 bases between. CDR3: CASSYDQNTEAFF. In DNA form, the CDR3 reads TGTGCCAGCAGTTACGACCAGAACACTGAAGCTTTCTTT.

The chain joins TRBV7-6 to TRBJ1-1; no clear D. V lost 1 base and J 1 base, leaving 4 bases between the germline ends. Germline V gene sequence: CDR1 SGHVS, CDR2 FNYEAQ. The length of the CDR3 is 13 residues. The CDR3: CASSLEQNTEAFF. CDR3 coding DNA: TGTGCCAGCAGCTTAGAACAGAACACTGAAGCTTTCTTT.

V is TRBV5-8 and J is TRBJ1-1; D remains ambiguous. The germline V and J ends were trimmed by 5 bases and 1 base, with 15 bases remaining between them. The CDR3 consists of 15 residues. Germline V gene lookup returns CDR1 SGHTS and CDR2 YDEGEE. The CDR3 sequence is CASRTPGIPNTEAFF. DNA for the CDR3: TGTGCCAGCAGGACACCCGGCATTCCGAACACTGAAGCTTTCTTT.

J is TRBJ1-6 and V is TRBV6-1, with TRBD1 as a possible D gene (5 bases). The CDR3 has 14 amino acids. Deletions cut 2 bases from V and 7 bases from J, with 9 bases between. Germline V lookup: CDR1 MNHNS, CDR2 SASEGT. The CDR3 DNA follows: TGTGCCAGCAGTGAACCAGGGCACAATTCACCCCTCCACTTT. Translating gives CASSEPGHNSPLHF.

The rearrangement uses TRBV19 and TRBJ1-2; TRBD1 matches at 8 bases. The V gene end was trimmed by 4 bases and the J gene end by 3 bases; junction bases not matched to a gene: 4. Looked up from germline, CDR1 is LNHDA and CDR2 is SQIVND (reference sequence). The CDR3 length is 14 residues. CDR3 in DNA: TGTGCCAGTAGTACGACAGGGGACCACTATGGCTACACCTTC. Amino acids: CASSTTGDHYGYTF.

The genes are TRBV9 and TRBJ1-1, with 11 nucleotides matching TRBD1. The length of the CDR3 is 15 residues. Germline loops: CDR1 SGDLS, CDR2 YYNGEE. J lost 2 bases, V lost 4 bases, and 4 bases had no gene match. The CDR3 region has the DNA TGTGCCAGCAGCCGGGACAGGGGGAGAAACACTGAAGCTTTCTTT. Translating gives CASSRDRGRNTEAFF.

V and J are TRBV6-1 and TRBJ2-5, with 12 bases identical to TRBD2. After removal of 7 bases from V and 5 bases from J, the junction contained 5 bases not matched to a gene. This CDR3 is built from 14 residues. Germline assignment: CDR1 MNHNS and CDR2 SASEGT. The CDR3, as DNA: TGTGCCAGCACTAGCGGGGGGGCCGTGGAGACCCAGTACTTC. Translating it yields CASTSGGAVETQYF.

This clone is a singleton in its sample. The chain is built from TRBV7-2 and TRBJ1-6; D not resolved. Germline CDR1 SGHTA, CDR2 FQGNSA. The V gene lost 2 bases and the J gene lost 4 bases, with 12 bases spanning the gap. This CDR3 region has 16 residues. The CDR3 DNA sequence: TGTGCCAGCAGCTTACGTGGCACCAGTTATAATTCACCCCTCCACTTT. Amino acid sequence: CASSLRGTSYNSPLHF.

This clone was counted a few times. The chain is built from TRBV16 and TRBJ2-2; unclear D gene. Trimming pared 4 bases from V and 3 bases from J, leaving 9 bases between. Germline loops: CDR1 KGHSY, CDR2 FQNENV. CDR3 length: 14 residues. Here the CDR3 DNA reads TGTGCCAGCAGCCGCAACAGCTACACCGGGGAGCTGTTTTTT. It is translated as CASSRNSYTGELFF.

This chain connects TRBV9 to TRBJ2-5; 9 bases match TRBD2. The germline gives CDR1 SGDLS, CDR2 YYNGEE. The CDR3 has 15 amino acids. The V and J ends lost 3 bases and 1 base, in that order; junction bases with no gene match: 4. The CDR3 region is CASSELAGTQETQYF. DNA of the CDR3: TGTGCCAGCAGCGAGCTAGCGGGGACCCAAGAGACCCAGTACTTC. Filled out from reference TRBV9 and TRBJ2-5, the complete variable domain reads DSGVTQTPKHLITATGQRVTLRCSPRSGDLSVYWYQQSLDQGLQFLIQYYNGEERAKGNILERFSAQQFPDLHSELNLSSLELGDSALYFCASSELAGTQETQYFGPGTRLLVL.

For the CDR3, the DNA is TGTGCCAGCAGCCAAACGGGCCTTAACACCGGGGAGCTGTTTTTT. Its protein is CASSQTGLNTGELFF. The chain has TRBV5-4 and TRBJ2-2; D not resolved. CDR1 is SGHNT, CDR2 YYREEE, per germline (reference sequence). The ends were cut back, 4 bases at V and 2 bases at J, with 12 bases in the middle. The CDR3 is 15 residues long.